The T cell receptor beta chain described here comes from a study of T cell repertoires in cytomegalovirus infection (dated by TCRdb to the late 2010s). Looking at the study overall: Recently identified HLA-C-restricted CMV epitopes, whose presentation resists viral immunomodulation, were targeted by peptide stimulations together with well-studied HLA-B-restricted epitopes. Donor HLA type was relevant to the analysis, because carriage of CMV infection together with the matching HLA type was indicated by public TCR beta signatures.

This clonotype was detected only a few times. No cognate antigen has been identified for it. Nothing much larger sits one base from this clone, and base qualities are not available. Broad study findings and their caveats: The ex vivo response was dominated by HLA-C-restricted CMV-specific TCR beta clonotypes, which also provided the single most frequent clonotype in two of eight donors. Cumulative frequency of public TCR beta family members discriminated carriers of CMV infection plus the relevant HLA type in this cohort and an independent roughly 320-donor cohort.

What this sample's treatment or condition label stands for: in vitro stimulation with specific CMV peptide epitopes to enrich CMV-specific T cells. Measured from the cysteine to the phenylalanine, the CDR3 is 15 residues long. Only the CDR3 DNA is retained, 45 bases long and in frame from the first base. Trimmed from V: 4 bases; trimmed from J: 0 bases; junction bases lacking a gene match: 5. CDR1 SEHNR and CDR2 FQNEAQ were looked up in the germline V gene (reference sequence). The reads were generated on an Illumina HiSeq 1500. TCRdb reprocessing: public reads trimmed at Q25 with fastp, clones called with MiXCR, in-frame beta chains kept. A single entry per CDR3 protein holds the most common genes and DNA from its merged rows. Recorded for this sample are approximately 270,000 distinct CDR3 sequences; around 20% of them occurred a single time. The ten largest account for roughly a fifth of the sample.

The chain uses TRBV7-9 and TRBJ1-1; 7 bases in the middle match TRBD1. The source was cultured PBMCs, collected from culture after CMV antigen stimulation. The TCR originated in a human donor in good health (CMV status not recorded). Some clones in this sample may be carry-over from other donors' samples. The CDR3 protein: CASSYPGGMNTEAFF. The DNA sequence reads TGTGCCAGCAGCTACCCAGGGGGGATGAACACTGAAGCTTTCTTT.